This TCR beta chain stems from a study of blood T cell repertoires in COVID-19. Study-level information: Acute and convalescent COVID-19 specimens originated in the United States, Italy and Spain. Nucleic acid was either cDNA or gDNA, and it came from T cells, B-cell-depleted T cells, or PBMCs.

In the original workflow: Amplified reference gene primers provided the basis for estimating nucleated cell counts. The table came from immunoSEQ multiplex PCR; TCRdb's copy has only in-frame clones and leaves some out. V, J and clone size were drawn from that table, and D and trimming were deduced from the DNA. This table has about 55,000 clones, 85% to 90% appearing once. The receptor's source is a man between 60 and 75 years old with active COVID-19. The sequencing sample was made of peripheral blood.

The CDR3 reads CASSVALGSNGYTF. CDR3 bases: TGTGCCAGCAGCGTAGCTTTGGGCTCAAATGGCTACACCTTC. The gene calls are TRBV9 and TRBJ1-2; D is ambiguous. V lost 0 bases and J lost 6, with 12 bases in between. CDR1 is SGDLS, CDR2 YYNGEE, per germline. The CDR3 has 14 amino acids.